A single T cell receptor beta chain is shown here with its context. Germline assignment: CDR1 MGHDK and CDR2 SYGVNS. Unmatched junction bases numbered 8, after V lost 6 bases and J lost 4 bases. The CDR3 runs 15 residues. The record originates from a study of blood T cell repertoires in COVID-19. Study-level background: T cells, B-cell-depleted T cells, or PBMCs supplied cDNA or gDNA.

Generated by immunoSEQ multiplex PCR, the TCRdb table keeps only in-frame clones and is missing some. The table records over 120,000 clones, 60% to 85% of them present only once. The TCR was taken from a woman of 80 years or more with active or convalescent COVID-19. Material: peripheral blood. The V and J genes are TRBV25-1 and TRBJ1-3, with TRBD1 matching 8 bases. CDR3 amino acids: CASSRTGSAGNTIYF. The CDR3 coding sequence is TGTGCCAGCAGCAGGACAGGGAGTGCAGGAAACACCATATATTTT.